These 4 T cell receptor beta chains share one sample of origin, sequenced in a study of cytomegalovirus exposure and HLA in healthy donors. Profiled with immunoSEQ multiplex PCR; TCRdb holds only in-frame clones, not every one. The sample yields 300,000 to 400,000 clones, roughly 89% seen once. Sequenced input: PBMCs. The source is a woman between 18 and 29 years old in good health and CMV-seronegative.

The chain combines TRBV4-1 with TRBJ2-3; tentatively, D is TRBD1 (6 bases). Trimming took 5 bases from V and 4 from J, leaving 13 bases between them. Germline V CDR1 and CDR2: MGHRA, YSYEKL. This CDR3 is built from 14 residues. CDR3 bases: TGCGCCAGCAGCTATATTGGGGGCGCAGATACGCAGTATTTT. This sequence encodes CASSYIGGADTQYF.

This chain connects TRBV4-1 to TRBJ2-7; 8 nucleotides match TRBD2. Germline V gene sequence: CDR1 MGHRA, CDR2 YSYEKL. Trimming at V came to 1 base and at J to 5 bases, leaving 10 bases not matched to a gene. The CDR3 totals 16 residues. The CDR3 region has the DNA TGCGCCAGCAGCCAAGGGGAAGGCCTAGCGGGCAACGAGCAGTACTTC. It encodes CASSQGEGLAGNEQYF.

V is TRBV2 and J is TRBJ2-1, with 10 nucleotides matching TRBD2. The V gene end was trimmed by 6 bases and the J gene end by 1 base; junction bases not matched to a gene: 3. Germline V gene lookup returns CDR1 SNHLY and CDR2 FYNNEI. The CDR3 is 15 residues long. This CDR3 is CASRNSGRSYNEQFF. The CDR3 nucleotides read TGTGCCAGCAGAAATAGCGGGAGGTCCTACAATGAGCAGTTCTTC.

This chain links TRBV28 with TRBJ2-7, with D possibly being TRBD1 (5 bases). The germline gives CDR1 MDHEN, CDR2 SYDVKM. The CDR3 contains 16 residues. V was pared by 2 bases and J by 1 base, with 15 bases between. This CDR3 reads CASSLRRQLESYEQYF. In nucleotides, the CDR3 is TGTGCCAGCAGTTTAAGGCGACAGCTAGAATCCTACGAGCAGTACTTC.